The clone carrying this T cell receptor (beta chain) was counted ten times or more. Its target is not known. With 8 bases removed from V and 6 bases from J, the gap between germline ends came to 16 bases. The CDR3 length is 13 residues. Germline V gene sequence: CDR1 SNHLY, CDR2 FYNNEI. This sample is drawn from a study of blood T cells in healthy people across ages. Broader study findings: In older individuals, TCR beta diversity per million T cells was lower, falling roughly linearly with age.

Primers used in a second PCR of roughly 6 to 12 cycles were a sample-barcoded 5' primer and a J-beta primer mix. Via MiXCR, TCRdb re-called the 5' RACE reads, giving one row per CDR3 protein. The sample has about 1.8 million distinct CDR3 sequences, just under 50% seen once. This receptor was obtained from a woman between 40 and 55 years old in good health. This chain joins TRBV2 and TRBJ1-1, with unresolved D. Input material: blood. CDR3 sequence: CASSMDLPPEAFF. CDR3 coding DNA: TGTGCCAGCTCGATGGACCTACCCCCTGAAGCTTTCTTT. Full variable domain (outside the CDR3, taken from reference TRBV2 and TRBJ1-1): EPEVTQTPSHQVTQMGQEVILRCVPISNHLYFYWYRQILGQKVEFLVSFYNNEISEKSEIFDDQFSVERPDGSNFTLKIRSTKLEDSAMYFCASSMDLPPEAFFGQGTRLTVV.